These T cell receptor beta chains were read from a single sample in a study of T cell responses to AZD1222 COVID-19 vaccine. TCRdb's table, derived via immunoSEQ multiplex PCR, lists solely in-frame clones and lacks some. The table shows 150,000 to 200,000 clones, with roughly 90% occurring only once. The sample was peripheral blood, taken on day 0 of AZD1222 vaccination. These receptors all come from an adult in good health. Both conserved end residues are part of each CDR3.

j_gene	v_gene	CDR3aa
TRBJ1-1	TRBV2	CASSLTVGEAFF
TRBJ2-7	TRBV29-1	CSVDKGQNYEQYF
TRBJ2-1	TRBV7-3	CASSLRQGYNEQFF
TRBJ2-7	TRBV30	CAWSEGLAGEYEQYF
TRBJ2-7	TRBV9	CASSVDRWDKQYF
TRBJ2-3	TRBV5-1	CASSLGTSGSGGTQYF
TRBJ2-7	TRBV11-2	CASSLPRDSAFSYEQYF
TRBJ2-7	TRBV2	CASSEGWRFPYEQYF
TRBJ2-5	TRBV6-5	CASSYYQGVQETQYF
TRBJ2-1	TRBV5-1	CASSFGTGNNEQFF
TRBJ2-7	TRBV5-1	CASSLGGFEQYF
TRBJ1-5	TRBV11-2	CASSPTGSNQPQHF
TRBJ2-1	TRBV28	CASRLWGGYHEQFF
TRBJ2-1	TRBV6-5	CASSTGLAKWNEQFF
TRBJ2-5	TRBV6-1	CASSRGLAGETQYF
TRBJ1-3	TRBV28	CASTPGVPDGNTIYF
TRBJ2-7	TRBV27	CASRLRTLTYEQYF
TRBJ2-1	TRBV5-1	CASSYLAGGSNEQFF
TRBJ1-5	TRBV28	CASMVRELYSNQPQHF
TRBJ2-1	TRBV7-2	CASTSAAPRDEQFF
TRBJ2-1	TRBV5-1	CASSFDEGSYNEQFF
TRBJ2-7	TRBV24-1	CATSASGYGQYF
TRBJ1-4	TRBV11-2	CASSLGGFQGWNEKLFF
TRBJ2-1	TRBV19	CASNSPGRTYNEQFF
TRBJ1-1	TRBV2	CASTAWGGAGTEAFF
TRBJ2-7	TRBV6-4	CASSDYSGTDPYEQYF
TRBJ1-2	TRBV6-5	CAIFLGDDYTF
TRBJ1-5	TRBV4-2	CASSQEVRGQGQPQHF
TRBJ2-7	TRBV7-2	CASREHRDRPEQYF
TRBJ1-4	TRBV5-6	CASSPRGTVHEKLFF
TRBJ1-1	TRBV5-1	CASSSGTPYTEAFF
TRBJ1-5	TRBV30	CAWSDRFNQPQHF
TRBJ1-4	TRBV4-2	CASSQVGTADNEKLFF
TRBJ1-2	TRBV5-1	CASSLGTTGTGFPSNYGYTF
TRBJ2-7	TRBV5-1	CASSFEGGSYEQYF
TRBJ2-7	TRBV5-1	CASSSGGSSYEQYF
TRBJ1-5	TRBV18	CASSIGSSADRPQHF
TRBJ2-1	TRBV7-9	CASSLLAGGYNEQFF
TRBJ1-2	TRBV5-4	CASSRGASRYGYTF
TRBJ2-5	TRBV29-1	CSVGVSGETQYF
TRBJ1-2	TRBV10-3	CAISEGIGYTF
TRBJ2-7	TRBV19	CASSTSGRAAEQYF
TRBJ1-3	TRBV5-1	CASSLGTSGNTIYF
TRBJ1-1	TRBV7-8	CASSPAWGGLNTEAFF
TRBJ2-3	TRBV7-2	CASSPQGGDTQYF
TRBJ2-7	TRBV7-9	CASSLATSYEQYF
TRBJ1-4	TRBV18	CASSPRLPGGPQDPNEKLFF
TRBJ2-5	TRBV3-1/TRBV3-2	CASSQVIHGALSGETQYF
TRBJ2-1	TRBV10-3	CAISGKSRLAGGHDEQFF
TRBJ1-4	TRBV6-5	CASSTGGGTNEKLFF
TRBJ2-3	TRBV2	CASRLGTDTQYF
TRBJ2-1	TRBV6-5	CASTRTARRANEQFF
TRBJ2-2	TRBV9	CASSVVGSMTGELFF
TRBJ2-3	TRBV4-1	CASSQVHAGGPLDTQYF
TRBJ1-1	TRBV6-5	CASTLTGGLALEAFF
TRBJ2-3	TRBV7-2	CASSQRGDTQYF
TRBJ2-7	TRBV28	CASKGGSTKEQYF